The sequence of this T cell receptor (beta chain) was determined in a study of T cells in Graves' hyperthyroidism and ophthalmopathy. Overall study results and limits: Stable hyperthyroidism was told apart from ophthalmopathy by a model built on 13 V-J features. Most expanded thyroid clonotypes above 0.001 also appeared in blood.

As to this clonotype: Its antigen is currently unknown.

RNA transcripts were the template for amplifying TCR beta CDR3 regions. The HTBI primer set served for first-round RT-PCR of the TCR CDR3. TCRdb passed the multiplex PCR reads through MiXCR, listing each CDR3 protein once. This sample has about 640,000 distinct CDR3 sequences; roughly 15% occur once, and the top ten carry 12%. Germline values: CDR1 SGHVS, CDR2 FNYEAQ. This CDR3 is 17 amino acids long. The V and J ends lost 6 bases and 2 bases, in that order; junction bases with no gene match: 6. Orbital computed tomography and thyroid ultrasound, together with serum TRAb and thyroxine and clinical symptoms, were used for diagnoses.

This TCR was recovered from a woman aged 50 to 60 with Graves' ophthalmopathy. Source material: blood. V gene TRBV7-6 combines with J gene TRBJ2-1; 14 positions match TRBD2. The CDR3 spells CASRRTSGRSPYNEQFF. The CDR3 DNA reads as TGTGCCAGCAGGCGGACTAGCGGGAGGAGTCCCTACAATGAGCAGTTCTTC.